Below, 15 T cell receptor beta chains from the same sample are listed, as sequenced in a study. TCRdb fed the 5' RACE reads into MiXCR, producing one record per CDR3 protein. The table records tens of thousands of distinct CDR3 sequences, approximately 23% of them present only once. Sequencing was done on a sample of tumor-infiltrating naive CD4+ T cells sorted from the breast tumor. As for subset: naive CD4+ T cells, CD4+CD45RA+CD25-. These receptors all stem from a female donor with breast cancer.

The V and J genes are TRBV12-3 or TRBV12-4 and TRBJ1-1, with D unresolved. V shed 8 bases and J shed 8 bases, with 12 bases lying between them. This CDR3 contains 11 residues. CDR3 sequence: CASARSAEAFF. CDR3 sequence (DNA): TGTGCCAGCGCTCGGTCAGCCGAAGCTTTCTTT.

This clonotype appeared many times. The chain is built from TRBV5-1 and TRBJ2-2; perhaps TRBD1 as D (6 bases). The V gene's germline CDR1 is SGHRS and CDR2 YFSETQ. Trimming removed 2 bases from V and 1 base from J, with 9 bases in between. This CDR3 is built from 15 residues. The CDR3 DNA follows: TGCGCCAGCAGCTTTCAGGGGTGGAACACCGGGGAGCTGTTTTTT. Encoded protein: CASSFQGWNTGELFF.

The V gene is TRBV5-1, the J gene TRBJ2-3, with 7 nucleotides matching TRBD1. Germline lookup yields CDR1 SGHRS and CDR2 YFSETQ. Germline trimming cut 4 bases from V and 1 base from J; bases unmatched to any gene: 9. The CDR3 is 16 amino acids. The CDR3 nucleotides read TGCGCCAGCAGCCCAACCCGGACAGGCCGCACAGATACGCAGTATTTT. This gives the protein CASSPTRTGRTDTQYF. The whole variable domain, remainder taken from reference TRBV5-1 and TRBJ2-3, is KAGVTQTPRYLIKTRGQQVTLSCSPISGHRSVSWYQQTPGQGLQFLFEYFSETQRNKGNFPGRFSGRQFSNSRSEMNVSTLELGDSALYLCASSPTRTGRTDTQYFGPGTRLTVL.

This rearrangement joins TRBV6-5 to TRBJ2-7; 7 nucleotides match TRBD2. The CDR3 loop spans 14 amino acids. V lost 7 bases and J lost 0; bases outside the gene matches: 6. Germline V CDR1 and CDR2: MNHEY, SVGAGI. CDR3 coding DNA: TGTGCCAGCAAACTAGCGCTGAGCTCCTACGAGCAGTACTTC. Its translation is CASKLALSSYEQYF.

CDR3 region: CASSELERGNTIYF. In DNA, the CDR3 is TGTGCCAGCAGTGAACTGGAACGGGGAAACACCATATATTTT. The gene calls are TRBV6-1 and TRBJ1-3, with D uncertain. The length of the CDR3 is 14 residues. Trimming cost V 2 bases and J 4 bases, with 9 bases left between them. Per germline, CDR1 MNHNS and CDR2 SASEGT.

In nucleotides, the CDR3 is TGCAGTGCCCAAAAAGGCATCAAATTGGAGGCTTTCTTT. This sequence encodes CSAQKGIKLEAFF. The V and J genes are TRBV20-1 and TRBJ1-1; the D is unclear. CDR1 and CDR2 (germline): DFQATT, SNEGSKA (reference sequence). V was cut by 6 bases and J by 11 bases, with 22 bases left in between. The CDR3 has 13 amino acids.

This clonotype has just a few counts. The chain uses TRBV20-1 and TRBJ1-5; D is uncertain. CDR3 size: 13 residues. Germline CDR1 and CDR2: DFQATT and SNEGSKA (reference sequence). Trimming took off 5 bases at V and 9 bases at J, with 17 bases between the two ends. Written as DNA, the CDR3 is TGCAGTGCTGGTTTGAGTGGAAACCCGCCCCAGCATTTT. This sequence encodes CSAGLSGNPPQHF.

This clonotype has at least ten counts. The chain uses TRBV5-1 and TRBJ1-1; D is perhaps TRBD1 (6 bases). Trimming removed 9 bases at V and 7 bases at J, with 22 bases between. The length of the CDR3 is 14 residues. Germline CDR1 SGHRS, CDR2 YFSETQ. CDR3 in amino acids: CATSLSTGDNEAFF. The CDR3 bases are TGCGCCACCTCTCTTTCGACTGGGGACAATGAAGCTTTCTTT.

The chain combines TRBV7-3 with TRBJ2-1; 10 bases fit TRBD1. The CDR3 is 15 residues long. The V and J ends lost 6 bases and 4 bases, in that order; junction bases with no gene match: 6. CDR1 is SGHTA and CDR2 is FQGTGA in the germline V gene. The CDR3 region is CASSSGQGVYNEQFF. The CDR3 coding sequence is TGTGCCAGCAGTTCAGGACAGGGGGTTTACAATGAGCAGTTCTTC.

CDR3: CASSEWGAAAEAFF. The CDR3, as DNA: TGTGCCAGCAGTGAGTGGGGGGCCGCGGCTGAAGCTTTCTTT. This chain uses TRBV2 with TRBJ1-1; perhaps TRBD1 as D (6 bases). V gave up 3 bases and J gave up 6 bases, with 14 bases separating them. This CDR3 has 14 residues. In germline, CDR1 is SNHLY, CDR2 FYNNEI. The whole variable domain, remainder taken from reference TRBV2 and TRBJ1-1, is EPEVTQTPSHQVTQMGQEVILRCVPISNHLYFYWYRQILGQKVEFLVSFYNNEISEKSEIFDDQFSVERPDGSNFTLKIRSTKLEDSAMYFCASSEWGAAAEAFFGQGTRLTVV.

The rearrangement links TRBV28 to TRBJ1-1, with D possibly being TRBD1 (5 bases). Per germline, CDR1 MDHEN and CDR2 SYDVKM. This CDR3 has 14 amino acids. The V end was cut by 5 bases, the J end by 5 bases, with 15 bases between. The CDR3 nucleotides are TGTGCCAGCAGTCTTGGTGGGGCAGGGACTGAAGCTTTCTTT. Its translation is CASSLGGAGTEAFF.

The J gene is TRBJ2-4, the V gene TRBV6-1; the D gene is possibly TRBD1 (5 bases). Germline CDR1 and CDR2: MNHNS and SASEGT. Deletions cut 6 bases from V and 5 bases from J, with 20 bases between. The CDR3 consists of 16 residues. CDR3 DNA: TGTGCCAGCAGGAACACCATTGCAGGGCAGGAAAACATTCAGTACTTC. This sequence encodes CASRNTIAGQENIQYF.

This clonotype was counted many times. The V and J genes are TRBV29-1 and TRBJ2-5; either TRBD1 or TRBD2 may fit D (5 bases each). The ends were cut back, 7 bases at V and 1 base at J, with 13 bases in the middle. The CDR3 covers 13 residues. Germline assignment: CDR1 SQVTM and CDR2 ANQGSEA. For the CDR3, the DNA is TGCAGCGCCGGACGGGGCATCCAAGAGACCCAGTACTTC. Its protein is CSAGRGIQETQYF. Drawing the rest from reference TRBV29-1 and TRBJ2-5, the complete variable domain is SAVISQKPSRDICQRGTSLTIQCQVDSQVTMMFWYRQQPGQSLTLIATANQGSEATYESGFVIDKFPISRPNLTFSTLTVSNMSPEDSSIYLCSAGRGIQETQYFGPGTRLLVL.

The chain recombines TRBV5-1 with TRBJ2-3, with D tentatively TRBD2 (6 bases). This CDR3 is 16 amino acids long. In germline, CDR1 is SGHRS, CDR2 YFSETQ. V was cut by 2 bases and J by 2 bases, with 15 bases left in between. CDR3 in DNA: TGCGCCAGCAGCTTCTCGCTGGCGGGACCCACAGATACGCAGTATTTT. Encoded protein: CASSFSLAGPTDTQYF.

This clonotype has a count of ten or more. The chain has TRBV12-3 or TRBV12-4 and TRBJ1-1; TRBD1 might be the D (5 bases). There are 15 residues in the CDR3. Between the trimmed V and J ends, which lost 3 bases and 2 bases, there was a span of 13 bases. The CDR3 is CASSFRSGGNTEAFF. CDR3 coding DNA: TGTGCCAGCAGTTTTAGGTCGGGGGGTAACACTGAAGCTTTCTTT.